This entry lists 20 T cell receptor beta chains sequenced from one sample in a study of OX40 agonist ivuxolimab in advanced cancers. Method: immunoSEQ multiplex PCR; TCRdb's copy keeps in-frame clones and lacks some. The table has 81,000 or so clones, more than 85% seen once. Sequenced here: CD4+ or CD8+ T cells sorted from blood, sampled in a trial of the OX40 agonist ivuxolimab. The source of these receptors is an adult with an advanced solid tumor such as melanoma, head and neck, liver or kidney cancer.

V usage is TRBV27 and J usage is TRBJ1-5; D might be TRBD1 (6 bases). The V end lost 0 bases, the J end lost 3 bases, and 15 bases lay between the germline ends. Germline loops: CDR1 MNHEY, CDR2 SMNVEV (reference sequence). The length of the CDR3 is 17 residues. The CDR3 is CASSLSPRDRLNQPQHF. CDR3 nucleotides: TGTGCCAGCAGTTTATCGCCCCGCGACAGGCTCAATCAGCCCCAGCATTTT.

V usage is TRBV5-4 and J usage is TRBJ2-1; the D is unclear. V was trimmed by 0 bases and J by 10 bases, leaving 5 bases between them. Germline loops: CDR1 SGHNT, CDR2 YYREEE (reference sequence). This CDR3 spans 11 amino acids. The CDR3 nucleotides read TGTGCCAGCAGCTTGGGACTGGAGCAGTTCTTC. Translated, it gives CASSLGLEQFF. Together with reference TRBV5-4 and TRBJ2-1, the CDR3 gives the full variable domain: ETGVTQSPTHLIKTRGQQVTLRCSSQSGHNTVSWYQQALGQGPQFIFQYYREEENGRGNFPPRFSGLQFPNYSSELNVNALELDDSALYLCASSLGLEQFFGPGTRLTVL.

The chain joins TRBV10-3 to TRBJ2-1, with 7 bases that match TRBD2. With 3 bases clipped from V and 5 bases from J, the junction kept 7 bases outside the gene matches. The CDR3 is 15 amino acids. In germline, CDR1 is ENHRY, CDR2 SYGVKD. This CDR3 is CAISEGRELNNEQFF. The CDR3 nucleotides read TGTGCCATCAGTGAAGGGCGGGAGCTGAACAATGAGCAGTTCTTC.

This clone has only a few counts. The chain joins TRBV18 to TRBJ1-6, with D uncertain. The CDR3 extends over 15 amino acids. Germline V gene lookup returns CDR1 KGHSH and CDR2 LQKENI. Trimming took off 5 bases at V and 14 bases at J, with 22 bases between the two ends. The CDR3, as DNA: TGTGCCAGCTCAGCGACCGCCAGGTTGGAGGTAACCCTCCACTTT. Residues: CASSATARLEVTLHF.

This rearrangement joins TRBV14 to TRBJ1-2; perhaps TRBD1 as D (6 bases). The CDR3 covers 15 residues. Germline V gene lookup returns CDR1 SGHDN and CDR2 FVKESK. Trimming removed 2 bases at V and 5 bases at J, with 15 bases between. Written as DNA, the CDR3 is TGTGCCAGCAGCCAATTTCCCGGGACACCGTATGGCTACACCTTC. Its translation is CASSQFPGTPYGYTF.

The chain carries TRBV13 and TRBJ2-1; weak D call: TRBD1 (6 bases). CDR3 size: 14 residues. The germline V and J ends were trimmed by 0 bases and 6 bases, with 9 bases remaining between them. Germline CDR1 reads PRHDT; CDR2 reads FYEKMQ (reference sequence). CDR3 sequence reads: CASSLGQGPNEQFF. CDR3 nucleotide sequence: TGTGCCAGCAGCTTAGGGCAGGGGCCCAATGAGCAGTTCTTC.

The J gene is TRBJ1-5, the V gene TRBV4-1, with 7 bases matching TRBD1. Germline V gene data show CDR1 as MGHRA and CDR2 as YSYEKL. This CDR3 contains 13 residues. J was trimmed by 6 bases and V by 8 bases; bases with no gene match: 7. This CDR3 is CASSGGAGQPQHF. The CDR3, as DNA: TGCGCCAGCTCAGGGGGGGCGGGTCAGCCCCAGCATTTT.

The table lists this clone with a count of one. The chain uses TRBV10-1 and TRBJ2-3, with D unresolved. With 5 bases removed from V and 2 bases from J, the gap between germline ends came to 14 bases. This CDR3 is 15 amino acids long. CDR1 and CDR2 from the germline V gene are WNHNN and SYGVQD (reference sequence). The DNA of the CDR3 is TGCGCCAGCAGTCCCGGTGGCAGTAACACAGATACGCAGTATTTT. It yields the protein CASSPGGSNTDTQYF.

This clone showed up just once. This chain joins TRBV27 and TRBJ2-5; weak D call: TRBD2 (5 bases). The CDR3 runs 14 residues. Germline V gene sequence: CDR1 MNHEY, CDR2 SMNVEV (reference sequence). The V end lost 7 bases, the J end lost 2 bases, and 14 bases lay between the germline ends. The CDR3 reads CASTARGSQETQYF. The CDR3 DNA follows: TGTGCCAGCACCGCCCGGGGTTCTCAAGAGACCCAGTACTTC.

The genes are TRBV15 and TRBJ2-3; D possibly corresponds to TRBD2 (7 bases). CDR3 length: 15 residues. V lost 8 bases, J lost 2 bases, and 17 bases lay in between. Germline CDR1 reads LNHNV; CDR2 reads YYDKDF (reference sequence). CDR3 in DNA: TGTGCCACCTCCTCGGCCGGGGGGCACACAGATACGCAGTATTTT. It translates to CATSSAGGHTDTQYF.

The genes are TRBV5-4 and TRBJ2-7, with 7 bases lining up with TRBD1. V dropped 0 bases and J dropped 1; count of bases not matched to a gene: 4. CDR1 and CDR2 (germline): SGHNT, YYREEE (reference sequence). CDR3 size: 15 residues. The CDR3 is CASSLERGQSYEQYF. As DNA, the CDR3 is TGTGCCAGCAGCTTGGAGAGGGGGCAGTCCTACGAGCAGTACTTC.

The V gene is TRBV13, the J gene TRBJ1-3; tentatively, D is TRBD1 (6 bases). The CDR3 is 16 residues long. Per the germline V gene, CDR1 is PRHDT and CDR2 is FYEKMQ (reference sequence). V shed 6 bases and J shed 2 bases, with 17 bases lying between them. The CDR3 here is CASSRGGMLAGNTIYF. The CDR3 DNA follows: TGTGCCAGCAGTAGGGGGGGAATGCTTGCTGGAAACACCATATATTTT.

CDR3 region: CASSPGQGIYEQYF. For the CDR3, the DNA is TGCGCCAGCAGCCCGGGACAGGGAATCTACGAGCAGTACTTC. V gene TRBV4-1 combines with J gene TRBJ2-7; 9 bases line up with TRBD1. Germline values: CDR1 MGHRA, CDR2 YSYEKL. The CDR3 consists of 14 residues. V was pared by 4 bases and J by 3 bases, with 4 bases of the junction left unmatched.

The chain recombines TRBV9 with TRBJ2-7; D is uncertain. This CDR3 comprises 10 residues. CDR1 SGDLS and CDR2 YYNGEE come from the germline V gene. V lost 2 bases and J 4 bases, leaving 1 base between the germline ends. The CDR3 DNA reads TGTGCCAGCAGCGTTTACGAGCAGTACTTC. Encoded protein: CASSVYEQYF. The complete variable domain, with remaining parts taken from reference TRBV9 and TRBJ2-7, reads DSGVTQTPKHLITATGQRVTLRCSPRSGDLSVYWYQQSLDQGLQFLIQYYNGEERAKGNILERFSAQQFPDLHSELNLSSLELGDSALYFCASSVYEQYFGPGTRLTVT.

This sequence joins TRBV4-1 and TRBJ1-6; the D gene is possibly TRBD1 (6 bases). V gave up 0 bases and J gave up 11 bases, with 14 bases separating them. Germline CDR1 is MGHRA and CDR2 is YSYEKL. The length of the CDR3 is 15 residues. In DNA form, the CDR3 reads TGCGCCAGCAGCCAAGAGACAGGCAGTGCTGCACCCCTCCACTTT. Translating gives CASSQETGSAAPLHF.

This clone was seen a single time. The chain uses TRBV6-5 and TRBJ1-2; 7 bases map to TRBD1. V lost 0 bases to trimming and J lost 3 bases; unmatched junction nucleotides: 4. Germline V gives CDR1 MNHEY, CDR2 SVGAGI. CDR3 length: 15 amino acids. DNA for the CDR3: TGTGCCAGCAGTTACTCGGCGGGACAGTACTATGGCTACACCTTC. Translating gives CASSYSAGQYYGYTF.

The chain couples TRBV29-1 to TRBJ1-2; 9 nucleotides match TRBD1. The CDR3 is 12 residues long. Germline V gives CDR1 SQVTM, CDR2 ANQGSEA. The V segment lost 5 bases and the J segment 6 bases; nucleotides outside the gene matches: 4. CDR3: CSVTGTGNGYTF. The CDR3 DNA sequence: TGCAGCGTTACCGGGACAGGGAATGGCTACACCTTC.

The chain recombines TRBV6-1 with TRBJ1-1; the D is unclear. Trimming removed 10 bases at V and 4 bases at J, with 10 bases between. The germline CDR1 and CDR2 sequences are MNHNS and SASEGT. CDR3 length: 11 amino acids. The CDR3 DNA sequence: TGTGCCACCTCTTGGGCCACTGAAGCTTTCTTT. This translates into CATSWATEAFF.

The chain is built from TRBV7-9 and TRBJ1-1; tentative D call: TRBD1 (5 bases). Germline V gene data show CDR1 as SEHNR and CDR2 as FQNEAQ (reference sequence). The CDR3 spans 16 residues. Trimming left V 2 bases short and J 3 bases short, with 16 bases between. The CDR3, as DNA: TGTGCCAGCAGCTTATTTATGCAGGGTGGGTACACTGAAGCTTTCTTT. Protein: CASSLFMQGGYTEAFF.

The count of this clone is one. The chain uses TRBV4-3 and TRBJ2-1, with TRBD2 matching over 8 bases. There are 18 residues in the CDR3. The junction had 13 bases not matched to a gene; V was cut back by 4 bases and J by 2 bases. Germline assignment: CDR1 LGHNA and CDR2 YSLEER. For the CDR3, the DNA is TGCGCCAGCAGCCCAAGTTGGGGGTTAGCGGGACCCTACAATGAGCAGTTCTTC. Amino acids: CASSPSWGLAGPYNEQFF.